The subject of this entry is one T cell receptor (beta chain). Its antigen is still unknown. No much larger clonotype is one base removed from it; base qualities were not supplied. This record comes from a study of cytomegalovirus exposure and HLA in healthy donors (dated by TCRdb to the late 2010s). The study in broad terms: An earlier analysis of 550 to 700 of the donors reported more than 250 Gb of sequence data and some 120 million unique TCR beta sequences from about 179 million T cells. About 310 gigabases of sequencing data and tens of millions of unique TCR sequences were included in an early release covering over 600 HLA-typed donors. The genetic ancestry cluster associated with self-reported Caucasian donors included 80% to 90% of the approximately 430 genotyped donors. The aim of the study was to test whether cataloging public T cell receptors could identify signatures of past pathogen exposure. The study profiled the T cell repertoires of hundreds of subjects by immunosequencing and related them to cytomegalovirus serostatus. In addition to the first cohort of 666 subjects, a separate validation cohort of around 110 different subjects was used. The study combined high-throughput TCR immunosequencing, statistical association of individual TCRs with disease status, and machine learning to predict cytomegalovirus infection status. A later analysis re-examined previously published TCR beta repertoires from around 670 donors and added high-resolution HLA genotyping to investigate patterns of TCR occurrence. Rather than using new phenotypic data, the later analysis identified candidate immune exposures from TCR beta sequences and from how often those sequences occurred across donors. An earlier analysis of roughly 580 of the donors used high-throughput TCR beta sequencing to judge whether each TCR beta V gene segment behaved as functional or pseudogenic. Alongside the repertoire data, information on donor age, sex, ethnicity and CMV serostatus was compiled. In a later genetic analysis, genome-wide SNP genotypes for about 55% of the 666 donors were used, and that subset was treated as a discovery cohort. All discovery cohort repertoires had been generated using a single sequencing platform. HLA typing included class I and class II loci at four-digit resolution. Typing coverage differed by locus: A, B, C, DRB1 and DQB1 were typed in roughly 629-640 donors, DQA1 in 500 to 550, DPA1 in some 610, and DPB1 in roughly 450. Because of strong linkage in the cohort, 4 to 6 DR-DQ haplotypes were treated as single units for association and clustering. On average, around 200,000 unique TCR beta nucleotide sequences were sequenced per donor among several hundred genotyped donors of the cohort, with 15% to 20% of those sequences being non-productive.

What the authors observed across the whole study: In a later analysis, 16,951 TCR beta sequences were associated with specific HLA alleles at a false discovery rate of 0.05. When HLA alleles, especially DR and DQ, strongly co-occurred, TCR associations were difficult to assign to individual alleles. A cluster of highly shared sequence variants was judged likely to represent a technical artifact of the sequencing pipeline. The presence/absence analyses assumed that sequencing depth was roughly uniform across donors, and that assumption may not be true. An earlier analysis of 587 of the donors showed that most TCR beta V segments appeared in productive rearrangements either about 87% or about 30% of the time, which broadly matched IMGT annotations. Because counts were too low, seventeen rarely observed V segments, including chromosome 9 orphons, were left out of the earlier analysis of roughly 600 of the donors. In a later analysis, HLA-associated TCR beta chains showed more clonal expansion and lower generation probabilities than non-associated chains that were equally common. Because some donors lacked HLA typing at each locus, the association tests relied only on the typed subset. A few of the identified cytomegalovirus-associated TCR beta chains were confirmed in vitro to be specific for cytomegalovirus antigens. Most TCR sequences were seen in very few donors, while some public TCRs were found in many individuals. For the cohort, immune exposure information was limited to CMV serostatus. Linkage disequilibrium might explain the correlated functional status among segregating V segments, but an unknown experimental factor could not be excluded. A later analysis found that TCR association rates varied across HLA loci, with DRB1 alleles showing the most associated TCRs and HLA-C alleles the fewest. Compared with the roughly 670-donor mean, donors in an Asian-associated ancestry cluster had fewer N-insertions in productive TCRs, according to a later genetic analysis. A later genetic analysis associated a missense DCLRE1C variant with V-gene and J-gene trimming of TCR beta chains, and an independent cohort replicated the association. According to a later analysis, most CMV-associated TCR beta chains appeared to be HLA-restricted, and the HLA associations seemed to be driven largely by CMV exposure. The 87-base-pair reads could not distinguish some IMGT-functional V segments, including TRBV6-2 and TRBV6-3, so those segments were excluded. The authors suggested that the approach could potentially be generalized to other disease states and immunological phenotypes. A later analysis reported that several top co-occurrence clusters appeared linked to parvovirus B19, influenza, CMV and Epstein-Barr virus. In this cohort, only TCR beta chains were sequenced, and detectable features were limited by the absence of alpha or paired-chain data. A total of 150 or so TCR beta chains were listed by the study as associated with cytomegalovirus. In both the original and validation cohorts, the classifier was reported to diagnose cytomegalovirus status with high specificity and sensitivity. A further reported finding was that TCR beta sequences accurately predicted the HLA-A and HLA-B alleles for most subjects in the first cohort.

Library prep was done by the immunoSEQ multiplex PCR assay. For the multiplex PCR, a mixture combining 60 forward primers for TCR Vbeta segments and 13 reverse primers for TCR Jbeta segments was used. The CDR3 region of rearranged TCR beta genes was amplified from genomic DNA with a multiplex PCR assay. Amplified TCR beta libraries were sequenced as 87-base-pair reads on the Illumina HiSeq System. The source study handled its data this way. A later analysis tallied around 87 million unique TCR beta chains across the 666 repertoires, and about 10 million of those chains were shared by two or more donors. To remove PCR and sequencing errors, raw reads were error-corrected and collapsed into unique sequences using a nearest-neighbor algorithm that merged closely related sequences. CDR3 sequences were aligned to IMGT reference sequences to assign V, D and J gene segments. For a sequence to be retained, at least a six-nucleotide match to both a V gene segment and a J gene segment was required. A rearrangement was called productive if the CDR3 had no stop codons and remained in frame with V and J, and every other rearrangement was called non-productive. Following IMGT convention, CDR3 was defined as the stretch from the second conserved V-encoded cysteine to the conserved J-encoded phenylalanine. The earlier analysis of some 580 of the donors excluded any sequence lacking an unambiguous match to a single V gene segment. An earlier analysis of under 750 of the donors called V segments functional above 56.7% productive rearrangements and segregating when the between-donor standard deviation exceeded 5%. A statistical classification framework was built for diagnosing cytomegalovirus status from the catalog of TCR beta chain sequences. V and J gene assignment, in a later analysis, came from comparing TCR nucleotide sequences with IMGT/GENE-DB human TR gene sequences. In a later analysis, CDR3 sequences and most-parsimonious VDJ recombination scenarios were assigned using the TCRdist pipeline. A later analysis defined each TCR beta chain by its CDR3 amino acid sequence plus V-gene family, and excluded reads lacking a unique V-gene family. To address suspected cross-contamination and a sequencing artifact, a later analysis removed around 600 highly shared, low-generation-probability nucleotide sequences. In a later analysis, a clonal expansion index was calculated for each public chain from normalized within-repertoire ranks of inferred template counts. In a later analysis, generation probabilities were computed using a VDJ recombination model fitted to out-of-frame rearrangements, and the results were checked against IGoR. In a later analysis, hypergeometric tests were used to score TCR-TCR, TCR-HLA and TCR-CMV co-occurrence, with a repertoire-size bias correction applied to TCR pairs. To estimate false discovery rates, a later analysis permuted the HLA or CMV assignments 20 times. A later analysis grouped co-occurring TCRs with DBSCAN, adding TCRdist sequence similarity when clustering within HLA-allele-positive subsets. Co-occurrence clustering excluded repertoires with fewer than 30,000 or more than 120,000 public chains, plus five with anomalous nucleotide sharing. The immuneACCESS repertoire file appears here via TCRdb, limited to in-frame rearrangements. These files lack a portion of the clones; in checked studies, under half of the deficit traces to unresolved V genes, and the cause of the others is not known. The DNA was the basis for D and trimming; V, J and clone size are from that table. Here the sample has about 170,000 clones; about three quarters occur a single time. 2.5% to 3.5% of the sample goes to the ten largest clones.

CDR1 SGDLS and CDR2 YYNGEE were looked up in the germline V gene. Taken from cysteine to phenylalanine, the CDR3 has 14 residues. Just CDR3 DNA is preserved here, 42 bases in frame from base 1. V is cut by 2 bases and J by 4 bases, and the space between the germline ends is 13 bases. In total, approximately 690 healthy bone marrow donors made up the cohort. At the time of sampling, all cohort members were nominally healthy, though unrecorded immune exposures were likely present. The donor tested CMV seropositive and was one of the 289 seropositive cohort members. Each donor provided a peripheral blood sample, and peripheral blood mononuclear cells were used for TCR beta sequencing. Genomic DNA was extracted from the blood cell samples with the Qiagen DNeasy Blood Extraction Kit.

The chain joins TRBV9 to TRBJ2-7; perhaps TRBD1 is the D gene, with 5 bases matching. Sequenced input: PBMCs. The TCR comes from a woman between 45 and 60 years old in good health and CMV-seropositive. The CDR3 loop reads CASSVGARAYEQYF. The DNA sequence is TGTGCCAGCAGCGTCGGAGCCAGGGCGTACGAGCAGTACTTC.